This TCR beta chain was documented in a study of OX40 agonist ivuxolimab in advanced cancers. Turning to the study itself: One patient with hepatocellular carcinoma and two with cutaneous melanoma, three in all, had partial responses. Study results and limitations: Among some nonresponders, normalized T-cell clonal expansion was also low. Expanded clones were, on average, more numerous in CD8+ T cells than in CD4+.

Exclusion applied to patients with autoimmune disease history or systemic immunosuppression. The table came from immunoSEQ multiplex PCR; TCRdb's copy has only in-frame clones and leaves some out. Among 13,000 to 15,000 clones listed, around 84% were seen once. In regard to this clone: Its antigen remains unknown.

Germline lookup yields CDR1 MGHRA and CDR2 YSYEKL. V was pared by 3 bases and J by 0 bases, with 5 bases of the junction left unmatched. This CDR3 spans 15 amino acids. This clonotype originated in an adult with an advanced solid tumor such as melanoma, head and neck, liver or kidney cancer. The input for sequencing was CD4+ or CD8+ T cells sorted from blood, taken in a trial of the OX40 agonist ivuxolimab. The chain links TRBV4-1 to TRBJ2-7, with TRBD2 matching over 7 bases. As DNA, the CDR3 is TGCGCCAGCAGCCACTCAGCGGGGTTCTCCTACGAGCAGTACTTC. It encodes CASSHSAGFSYEQYF.